This T cell receptor beta chain was recovered during a study of beta chain features in type 1 diabetes. General observations from the study: A moderate, significant TCRB CDR3 shortening appeared in type 1 diabetes across four CD4+ subsets. A greater similarity of naive, central memory and Treg TCRB repertoires was seen among patients than among healthy donors.

This clone appeared a few times. The antigen is unknown. The whole isolated RNA underwent reverse transcription, so sequencing captured expressed TCRB transcripts. The average output of naive, central memory and regulatory T cell samples was a few million reads. Clones were read by immunoSEQ multiplex PCR, and TCRdb kept only the in-frame ones, dropping some. The data contain over 600,000 clones, around 12% of them singletons. Sampling consisted of one heparinised blood draw per donor, averaging around 110 mL. By way of CD45RO/CCR7/CD25/CD127/CD95/CD27, the CD4+ regulatory, stem cell-like memory, central memory and naive cells were sorted. Germline CDR1 is SGHRS and CDR2 is YFSETQ. The CDR3 has 14 residues. V gave up 0 bases and J gave up 7 bases, with 11 bases separating them.

V usage is TRBV5-1 and J usage is TRBJ2-1; a weak D match, TRBD1 (5 bases). The sample taken for sequencing was naive CD4+ T cells from blood. This sequence was found in a man aged 30 to 39 with type 1 diabetes. The CDR3 here is CASSLEWTNNEQFF. CDR3 coding DNA: TGCGCCAGCAGCTTGGAGTGGACAAATAATGAGCAGTTCTTC.